The rows below give T cell receptor beta chains drawn from one sample of a study of T cells in Graves' hyperthyroidism and ophthalmopathy. TCRdb re-called the multiplex PCR reads with MiXCR, one entry per CDR3 protein. This table has 600,000 to 900,000 distinct CDR3 sequences, 15% to 20% appearing once. Sequencing was carried out using blood. The receptors shown here come from a man aged 18 to 35 with Graves' hyperthyroidism. CDR3s include the opening cysteine and the closing phenylalanine or tryptophan. Fields, in order: clone size, V gene, CDR3 length, J gene, D gene, CDR3 DNA, CDR3 protein. The D gene is left open where the match is weak. Not every row has a clone size; where given, it reads once, few, many or a size class.

many	TRBV13	17	TRBJ1-2	NA	TGTGCCAGCAGCTTAGAAGGCCCACAGGTGAATAACTATGGCTACACCTTC	CASSLEGPQVNNYGYTF
few	TRBV27	14	TRBJ1-6	NA	TGTGCCAGCCAACAGCGCACCTATAATTCACCCCTCCACTTT	CASQQRTYNSPLHF
many	TRBV28	13	TRBJ2-7	NA	TGTGCCAGCAGTCCCGGGATTCGGGGTGAGCAGTACTTC	CASSPGIRGEQYF
NA	TRBV24-1	15	TRBJ2-5	NA	TGTGCCACCAGTGATACCGGGACATCCCAAGAGACCCAGTACTTC	CATSDTGTSQETQYF
NA	TRBV7-9	15	TRBJ2-5	NA	TGTGCCAGCAGCTTAGTATTCGGAGCACAAGAGACCCAGTACTTC	CASSLVFGAQETQYF
many	TRBV30	12	TRBJ1-1	NA	TGTGCCTGGAGAAGACCTAACACTGAAGCTTTCTTT	CAWRRPNTEAFF
many	TRBV2	17	TRBJ2-1	TRBD2	TGTGCCAGCAGTGAAGCGTTATTAGCGGGAGCATACAATGAGCAGTTCTTC	CASSEALLAGAYNEQFF
NA	TRBV24-1	13	TRBJ2-2	NA	TGTGCCACCAGTGATTTTAGCACCGGGGAGCTGTTTTTT	CATSDFSTGELFF
few	TRBV30	13	TRBJ2-1	NA	TGTGCCTGGAGTGGGACAGCGTACAATGAGCAGTTCTTC	CAWSGTAYNEQFF
few	TRBV6-2/TRBV6-3	14	TRBJ2-3	TRBD1	TGTGCCAGCAGTTACTCGACAGGGTTGGAGGCGCAGTATTTT	CASSYSTGLEAQYF
NA	TRBV16	16	TRBJ2-7	NA	TGTGCCAGCAGCCAATCCCTGGGCGCCAGCGTCTACGAGCAGTACTTC	CASSQSLGASVYEQYF
few	TRBV5-1	17	TRBJ1-1	NA	TGCGCCAGCAGCTTGGTTCCCGGACAGATTGGGAACACTGAAGCTTTCTTT	CASSLVPGQIGNTEAFF
few	TRBV4-3	12	TRBJ2-1	NA	TGCGCCAGCAGCCAAAGGAACAATGAGCAGTTCTTC	CASSQRNNEQFF
NA	TRBV6-9	14	TRBJ2-5	NA	TGTGCCAGCAGTTATCGGGGGTCCGCAGAGACCCAGTACTTC	CASSYRGSAETQYF
few	TRBV5-1	15	TRBJ2-5	NA	TGCGCCAGCAGCTTGTCTACAGGGCGAGGAGAGACCCAGTACTTC	CASSLSTGRGETQYF
many	TRBV7-9	15	TRBJ2-7	NA	TGTGCCAGCAGCCCTGGCAGCCTCTTTTCCTACGAGCAGTACTTC	CASSPGSLFSYEQYF
few	TRBV5-1	15	TRBJ2-3	NA	TGCGCCAGCAGCCCGGAGGGTCCGAGCACAGATACGCAGTATTTT	CASSPEGPSTDTQYF
NA	TRBV6-1	13	TRBJ2-1	NA	TGTGCCAGCAGTGAAACCTTTTACAATGAGCAGTTCTTC	CASSETFYNEQFF
many	TRBV20-1	15	TRBJ2-3	TRBD1	TGCAGTGCTAGAGGGGCAGGGGGCAAGACAGATACGCAGTATTTT	CSARGAGGKTDTQYF
NA	TRBV7-7	16	TRBJ2-5	TRBD1	TGTGCCAGCAGCTTAGCGACGGGCAGGGGGCAAGAGACCCAGTACTTC	CASSLATGRGQETQYF
many	TRBV6-2/TRBV6-3	14	TRBJ2-1	NA	TGTGCCAGCAGTTACAGTGCGGCCTACAATGAGCAGTTCTTC	CASSYSAAYNEQFF
few	TRBV12-3/TRBV12-4	13	TRBJ2-1	NA	TGTGCCAGCACCTCCCTCCAGGGGCTGGAGGGGTTCTTC	CASTSLQGLEGFF
NA	TRBV7-8	15	TRBJ1-4	NA	TGTGCCAGCACCCCCCGGGGGACGAAGAATGAAAAACTGTTTTTT	CASTPRGTKNEKLFF
NA	TRBV5-1	14	TRBJ2-1	TRBD2	TGCGCCAGCAGCCTCAGCGCTCGGGGGGATGAGCAGTTCTTC	CASSLSARGDEQFF
many	TRBV18	15	TRBJ2-3	NA	TGTGCCAGCTCACCATCCGCCCCTAGCACAGATACGCAGTATTTT	CASSPSAPSTDTQYF
few	TRBV5-1	17	TRBJ1-3	TRBD1	TGCGCCAGCAGCTTCTCCGGGACAGGCGCTTCTGGAAACACCATATATTTT	CASSFSGTGASGNTIYF